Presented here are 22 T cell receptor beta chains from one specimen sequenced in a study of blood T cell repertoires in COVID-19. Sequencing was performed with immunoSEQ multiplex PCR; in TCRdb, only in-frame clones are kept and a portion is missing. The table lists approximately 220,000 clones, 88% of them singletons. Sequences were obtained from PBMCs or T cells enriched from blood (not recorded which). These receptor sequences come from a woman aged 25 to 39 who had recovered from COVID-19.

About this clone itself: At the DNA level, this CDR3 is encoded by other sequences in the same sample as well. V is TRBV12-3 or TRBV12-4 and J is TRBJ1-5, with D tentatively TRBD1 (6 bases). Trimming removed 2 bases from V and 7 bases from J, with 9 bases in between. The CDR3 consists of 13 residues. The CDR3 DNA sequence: TGTGCCAGCAGTTTAAGGGGGAACCAGCCCCAGCATTTT. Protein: CASSLRGNQPQHF.

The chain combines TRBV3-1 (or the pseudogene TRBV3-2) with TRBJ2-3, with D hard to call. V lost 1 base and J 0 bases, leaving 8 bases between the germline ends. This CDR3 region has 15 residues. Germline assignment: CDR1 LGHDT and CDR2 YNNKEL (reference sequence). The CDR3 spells CASSQAYISTDTQYF. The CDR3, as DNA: TGTGCCAGCAGCCAAGCCTATATTAGCACAGATACGCAGTATTTT.

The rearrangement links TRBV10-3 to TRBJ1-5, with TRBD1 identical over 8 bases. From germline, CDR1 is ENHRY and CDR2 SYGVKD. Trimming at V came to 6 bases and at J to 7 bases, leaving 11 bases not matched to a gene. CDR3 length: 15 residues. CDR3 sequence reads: CAISPDGQGWQPQHF. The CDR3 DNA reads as TGTGCCATCAGCCCAGACGGACAGGGTTGGCAGCCCCAGCATTTT.

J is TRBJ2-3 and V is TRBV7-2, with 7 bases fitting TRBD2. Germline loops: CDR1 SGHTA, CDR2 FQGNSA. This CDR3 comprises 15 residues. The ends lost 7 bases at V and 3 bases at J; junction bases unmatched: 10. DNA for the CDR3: TGTGCCAGCAATCCGCGGGGGAGGGAGACAGATACGCAGTATTTT. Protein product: CASNPRGRETDTQYF. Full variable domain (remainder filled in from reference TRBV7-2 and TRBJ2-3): GAGVSQSPSNKVTEKGKDVELRCDPISGHTALYWYRQSLGQGLEFLIYFQGNSAPDKSGLPSDRFSAERTGGSVSTLTIQRTQQEDSAVYLCASNPRGRETDTQYFGPGTRLTVL.

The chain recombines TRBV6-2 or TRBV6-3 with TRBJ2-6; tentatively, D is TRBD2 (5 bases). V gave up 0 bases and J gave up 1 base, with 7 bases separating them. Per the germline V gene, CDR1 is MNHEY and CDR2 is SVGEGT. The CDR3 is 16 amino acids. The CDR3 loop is CASSYSEESGANVLTF. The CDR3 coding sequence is TGTGCCAGCAGTTACTCGGAGGAATCTGGGGCCAACGTCCTGACTTTC.

The CDR3 loop reads CASSQDLTGGWNGELFF. CDR3 sequence (DNA): TGTGCCAGCAGCCAAGACTTGACAGGGGGCTGGAACGGGGAGCTGTTTTTT. J is TRBJ2-2 and V is TRBV4-2, with 10 bases fitting TRBD1. CDR3 length: 17 amino acids. Germline CDR1 LGHNA, CDR2 YNFKEQ. The V segment lost 0 bases and the J segment 7 bases; nucleotides outside the gene matches: 8.

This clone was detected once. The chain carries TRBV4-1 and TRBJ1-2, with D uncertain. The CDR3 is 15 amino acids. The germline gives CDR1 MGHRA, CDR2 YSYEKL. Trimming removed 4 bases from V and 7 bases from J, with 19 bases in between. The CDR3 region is CASSPPQQIPSGYTF. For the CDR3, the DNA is TGCGCCAGCAGCCCCCCACAACAGATCCCGAGTGGCTACACCTTC.

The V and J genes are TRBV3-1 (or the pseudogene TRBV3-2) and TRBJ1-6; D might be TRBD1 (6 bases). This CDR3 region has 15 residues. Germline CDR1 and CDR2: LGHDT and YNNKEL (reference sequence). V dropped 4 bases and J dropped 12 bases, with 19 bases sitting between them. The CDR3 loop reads CASSPTGGRGGPLHF. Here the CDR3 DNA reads TGTGCCAGCAGCCCCACGGGGGGCCGGGGGGGACCCCTCCACTTT.

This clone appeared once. As DNA, the CDR3 is TGTGCCAGCAGCGTTAGACTAGCGGGGGGACAAGAGACCCAGTACTTC. Its protein is CASSVRLAGGQETQYF. The chain employs TRBV9 and TRBJ2-5; 13 nucleotides agree with TRBD2. CDR1 is SGDLS and CDR2 is YYNGEE in the germline V gene. V dropped 2 bases and J dropped 2; count of bases not matched to a gene: 3. This CDR3 is 16 amino acids long.

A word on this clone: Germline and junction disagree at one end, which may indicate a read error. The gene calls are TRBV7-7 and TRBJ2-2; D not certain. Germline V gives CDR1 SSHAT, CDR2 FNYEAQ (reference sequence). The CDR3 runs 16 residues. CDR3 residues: CASSLTVPGNTGELFF. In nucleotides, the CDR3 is TGTGCTAGCAGCTTAACAGTACCCGGTAACACCGGGGAGCTGTTTTTT. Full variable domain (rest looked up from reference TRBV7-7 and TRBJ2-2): GAGVSQSPRYKVTKRGQDVTLRCDPISSHATLYWYQQALGQGPEFLTYFNYEAQPDKSGLPSDRFSAERPEGSISTLTIQRTEQRDSAMYRCASSLTVPGNTGELFFGEGSRLTVL.

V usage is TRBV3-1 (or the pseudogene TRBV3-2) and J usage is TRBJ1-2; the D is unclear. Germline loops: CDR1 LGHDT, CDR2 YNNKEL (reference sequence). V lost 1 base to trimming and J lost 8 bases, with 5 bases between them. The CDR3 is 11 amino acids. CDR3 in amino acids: CASSQGLGYTF. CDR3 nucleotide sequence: TGTGCCAGCAGCCAAGGGCTCGGCTACACCTTC.

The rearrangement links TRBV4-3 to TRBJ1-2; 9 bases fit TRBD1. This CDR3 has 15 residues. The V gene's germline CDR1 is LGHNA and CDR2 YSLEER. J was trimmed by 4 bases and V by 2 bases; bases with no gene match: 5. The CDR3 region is CASSQPGQGTYGYTF. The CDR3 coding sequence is TGCGCCAGCAGCCAACCTGGACAGGGGACCTATGGCTACACCTTC.

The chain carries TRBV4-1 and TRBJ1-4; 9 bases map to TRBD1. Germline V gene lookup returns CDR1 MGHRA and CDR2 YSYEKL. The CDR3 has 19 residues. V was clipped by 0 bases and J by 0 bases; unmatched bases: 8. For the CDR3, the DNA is TGCGCCAGCAGCCAAGATCTGGGACAGGGCATTGCAACTAATGAAAAACTGTTTTTT. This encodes CASSQDLGQGIATNEKLFF.

The CDR3 protein is CASSSGLANTGELFF. The CDR3 bases are TGTGCCAGCAGTTCCGGACTAGCGAACACCGGGGAGCTGTTTTTT. J is TRBJ2-2 and V is TRBV7-7; 7 positions agree with TRBD2. The germline V gene encodes CDR1 SSHAT and CDR2 FNYEAQ (reference sequence). V was clipped by 6 bases and J by 0 bases; unmatched bases: 4. The CDR3 extends over 15 amino acids.

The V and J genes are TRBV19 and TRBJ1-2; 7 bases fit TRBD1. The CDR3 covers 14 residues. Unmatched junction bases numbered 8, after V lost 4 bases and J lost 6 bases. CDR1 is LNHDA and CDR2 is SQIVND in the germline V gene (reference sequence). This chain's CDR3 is CASSNRDRRNGYTF. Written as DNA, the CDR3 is TGTGCCAGTAGTAACCGGGACAGACGTAATGGCTACACCTTC.

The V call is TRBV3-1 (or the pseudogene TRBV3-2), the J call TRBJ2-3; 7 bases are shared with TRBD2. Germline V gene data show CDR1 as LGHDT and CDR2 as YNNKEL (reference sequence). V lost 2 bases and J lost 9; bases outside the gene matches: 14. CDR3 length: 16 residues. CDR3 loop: CASSQQPSGPWFTQYF. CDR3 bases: TGTGCCAGCAGCCAACAACCTAGCGGACCTTGGTTCACGCAGTATTTT.

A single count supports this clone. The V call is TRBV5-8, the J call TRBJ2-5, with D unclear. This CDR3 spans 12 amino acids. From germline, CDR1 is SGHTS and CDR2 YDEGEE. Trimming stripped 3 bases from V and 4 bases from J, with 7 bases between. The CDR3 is CASSSAGETQYF. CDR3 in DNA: TGTGCCAGCAGCTCCGCCGGAGAGACCCAGTACTTC.

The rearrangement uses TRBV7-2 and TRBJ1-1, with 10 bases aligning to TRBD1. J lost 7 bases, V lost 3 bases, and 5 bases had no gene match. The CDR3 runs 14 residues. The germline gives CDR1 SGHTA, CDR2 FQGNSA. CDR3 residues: CASSFSGTGVEAFF. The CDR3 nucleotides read TGTGCCAGCAGCTTCTCCGGGACAGGGGTTGAAGCTTTCTTT.

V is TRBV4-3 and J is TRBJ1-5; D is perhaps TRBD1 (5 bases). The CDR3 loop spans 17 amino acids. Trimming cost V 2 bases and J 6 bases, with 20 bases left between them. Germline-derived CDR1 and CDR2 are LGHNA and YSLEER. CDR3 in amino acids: CASSQSYPGQLSQPQHF. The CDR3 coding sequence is TGCGCCAGCAGCCAAAGTTACCCAGGGCAATTAAGTCAGCCCCAGCATTTT.

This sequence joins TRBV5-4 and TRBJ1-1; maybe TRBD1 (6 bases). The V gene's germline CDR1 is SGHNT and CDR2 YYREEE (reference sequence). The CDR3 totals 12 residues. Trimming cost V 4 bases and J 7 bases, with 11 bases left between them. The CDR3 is CASSAWTDEAFF. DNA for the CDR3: TGTGCCAGCAGCGCATGGACAGATGAAGCTTTCTTT.

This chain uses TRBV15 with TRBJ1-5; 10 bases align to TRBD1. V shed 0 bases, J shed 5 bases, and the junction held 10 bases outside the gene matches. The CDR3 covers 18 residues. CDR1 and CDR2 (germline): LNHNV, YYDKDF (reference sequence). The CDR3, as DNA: TGTGCCACCAGCAGAGACGGGGGGACAGGGGAAATGTATCAGCCCCAGCATTTT. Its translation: CATSRDGGTGEMYQPQHF.

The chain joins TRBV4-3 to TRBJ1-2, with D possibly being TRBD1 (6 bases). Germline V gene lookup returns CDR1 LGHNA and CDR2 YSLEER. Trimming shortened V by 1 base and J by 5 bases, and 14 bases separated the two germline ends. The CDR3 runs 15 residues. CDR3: CASSQVVRGRYGYTF. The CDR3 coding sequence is TGCGCCAGCAGCCAAGTAGTCAGGGGCAGGTATGGCTACACCTTC.